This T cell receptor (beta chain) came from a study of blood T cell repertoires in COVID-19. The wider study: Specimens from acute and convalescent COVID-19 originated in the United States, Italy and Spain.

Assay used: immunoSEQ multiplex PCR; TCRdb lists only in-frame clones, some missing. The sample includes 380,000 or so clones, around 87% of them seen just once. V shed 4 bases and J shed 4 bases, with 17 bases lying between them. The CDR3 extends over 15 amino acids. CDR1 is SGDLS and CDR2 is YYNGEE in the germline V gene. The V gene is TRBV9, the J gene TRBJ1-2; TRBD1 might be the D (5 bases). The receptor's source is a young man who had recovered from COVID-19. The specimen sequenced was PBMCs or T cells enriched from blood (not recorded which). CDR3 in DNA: TGTGCCAGCAGCTTACAGGACCGAAACCTCTATGGCTACACCTTC. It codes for CASSLQDRNLYGYTF.